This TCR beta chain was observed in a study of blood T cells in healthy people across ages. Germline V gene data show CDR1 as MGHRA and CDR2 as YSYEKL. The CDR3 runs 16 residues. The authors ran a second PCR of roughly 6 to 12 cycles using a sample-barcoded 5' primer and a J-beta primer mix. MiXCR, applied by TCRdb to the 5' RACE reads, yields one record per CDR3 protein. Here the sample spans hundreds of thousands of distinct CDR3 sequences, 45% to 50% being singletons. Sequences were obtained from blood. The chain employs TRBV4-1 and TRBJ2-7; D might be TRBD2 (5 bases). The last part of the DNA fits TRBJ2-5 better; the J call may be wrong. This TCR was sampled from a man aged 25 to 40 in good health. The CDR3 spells CASSPTVAEERETQYF. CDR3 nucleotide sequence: TGCGCCAGCAGTCCTACCGTGGCAGAGGAGCGGGAGACCCAGTACTTC.